The 14 T cell receptor beta chains below were found in one sample sequenced in a study of blood T cell repertoires in COVID-19. Only in-frame clones appear in the TCRdb table, and some are missing; sequencing was by immunoSEQ multiplex PCR. This table holds roughly 400,000 clones, around nine tenths found once. The sequencing input was PBMCs or T cells enriched from blood (not recorded which). The receptor set was obtained from a young woman who had been exposed to COVID-19.

In regard to this clone: Additional DNA sequences in this sample encode the identical CDR3. V usage is TRBV5-1 and J usage is TRBJ2-7; 10 bases map to TRBD1. CDR3 length: 14 residues. V lost 4 bases, J lost 2 bases, and 3 bases stayed unmatched. Per the germline V gene, CDR1 is SGHRS and CDR2 is YFSETQ. CDR3 loop: CASSLDRGPYEQYF. DNA for the CDR3: TGCGCCAGCAGCCTAGACAGGGGGCCCTACGAGCAGTACTTC.

For this clone: Within the sample, other DNA sequences also encode this same CDR3. The V gene is TRBV6-5, the J gene TRBJ1-2; 8 bases match TRBD1. The CDR3 contains 13 residues. Germline V gives CDR1 MNHEY, CDR2 SVGAGI. J lost 8 bases, V lost 2 bases, and 4 bases had no gene match. Here the CDR3 DNA reads TGTGCCAGCAGTTACCCAGGGGGCAGAGGCTACACCTTC. Amino acid sequence: CASSYPGGRGYTF.

The chain has TRBV7-9 and TRBJ2-4; TRBD1 matches at 10 bases. Looked up from germline, CDR1 is SEHNR and CDR2 is FQNEAQ (reference sequence). Germline trimming cut 5 bases from V and 1 base from J; bases unmatched to any gene: 8. CDR3 length: 17 amino acids. The CDR3 DNA is TGTGCCAGCAGCCCATCGACAGGGGGCCATGCCAAAAACATTCAGTACTTC. Its translation: CASSPSTGGHAKNIQYF. Variable domain in full (rest from reference TRBV7-9 and TRBJ2-4): DTGVSQNPRHKITKRGQNVTFRCDPISEHNRLYWYRQTLGQGPEFLTYFQNEAQLEKSRLLSDRFSAERPKGSFSTLEIQRTEQGDSAMYLCASSPSTGGHAKNIQYFGAGTRLSVL.

The chain has TRBV29-1 and TRBJ1-1; D is perhaps TRBD1 (6 bases). The CDR3 covers 14 residues. The V and J ends lost 4 bases and 3 bases respectively, with 15 bases between them. Germline values: CDR1 SQVTM, CDR2 ANQGSEA. The CDR3 loop is CSVGVRGADTEAFF. DNA of the CDR3: TGCAGCGTTGGAGTCAGGGGCGCGGACACTGAAGCTTTCTTT.

The chain couples TRBV5-6 to TRBJ2-2; D is possibly TRBD1 (5 bases). This CDR3 has 14 amino acids. Trimming left V 0 bases short and J 7 bases short, with 10 bases between. CDR1 is SGHDT, CDR2 YYEEEE, per germline. The CDR3: CASSLGPGRGELFF. The CDR3, as DNA: TGTGCCAGCAGCTTGGGCCCAGGGCGCGGGGAGCTGTTTTTT. Full variable domain (remainder filled in from reference TRBV5-6 and TRBJ2-2): DAGVTQSPTHLIKTRGQQVTLRCSPKSGHDTVSWYQQALGQGPQFIFQYYEEEERQRGNFPDRFSGHQFPNYSSELNVNALLLGDSALYLCASSLGPGRGELFFGEGSRLTVL.

The chain carries TRBV6-1 and TRBJ2-2; D is undetermined. V was trimmed by 2 bases and J by 7 bases, leaving 8 bases between them. The CDR3 totals 13 residues. Germline V gene lookup returns CDR1 MNHNS and CDR2 SASEGT. The CDR3 DNA sequence: TGTGCCAGCAGTGAAATCTTAGACGGGGAGCTGTTTTTT. Protein sequence: CASSEILDGELFF.

The rearrangement links TRBV4-1 to TRBJ2-1; tentatively, D is TRBD2 (5 bases). CDR3 length: 17 residues. The germline gives CDR1 MGHRA, CDR2 YSYEKL. V lost 4 bases and J 10 bases, leaving 26 bases between the germline ends. Here the CDR3 reads CASSRALLVLRGREQFF. The CDR3 DNA sequence: TGCGCCAGCAGCCGAGCCCTACTAGTCCTCCGGGGTCGAGAGCAGTTCTTC.

The rearrangement uses TRBV4-1 and TRBJ2-3, with a possible D match to TRBD2 (5 bases). Deletions cut 0 bases from V and 0 bases from J, with 10 bases between. CDR1 and CDR2 from the germline V gene are MGHRA and YSYEKL. The CDR3 has 16 amino acids. The CDR3 protein is CASSQEASRSTDTQYF. DNA of the CDR3: TGCGCCAGCAGCCAAGAGGCTAGCCGGAGCACAGATACGCAGTATTTT.

The gene calls are TRBV5-8 and TRBJ2-7; D may be TRBD1 (6 bases). The V and J ends lost 4 bases and 1 base respectively, with 12 bases between them. From germline, CDR1 is SGHTS and CDR2 YDEGEE. This CDR3 spans 14 amino acids. The CDR3 DNA reads as TGTGCCAGCAGCGTGACCAGGGGTTCCTACGAGCAGTACTTC. It specifies CASSVTRGSYEQYF. The full variable domain, in which reference TRBV5-8 and TRBJ2-7 provide the parts outside the CDR3, is EAGVTQSPTHLIKTRGQQATLRCSPISGHTSVYWYQQALGLGLQFLLWYDEGEERNRGNFPPRFSGRQFPNYSSELNVNALELEDSALYLCASSVTRGSYEQYFGPGTRLTVT.

In this sample, this clone turned up once. The chain uses TRBV11-1 and TRBJ2-5; unclear D gene. Germline assignment: CDR1 SGHAT and CDR2 FQDESV (reference sequence). The CDR3 has 13 residues. The V gene lost 2 bases and the J gene lost 4 bases, with 8 bases spanning the gap. CDR3 nucleotide sequence: TGTGCCAGCAGCTTATCCAGTCCAGAGACCCAGTACTTC. Translated, it gives CASSLSSPETQYF. Complete variable domain (other parts from reference TRBV11-1 and TRBJ2-5): EAEVAQSPRYKITEKSQAVAFWCDPISGHATLYWYRQILGQGPELLVQFQDESVVDDSQLPKDRFSAERLKGVDSTLKIQPAELGDSAMYLCASSLSSPETQYFGPGTRLLVL.

V is TRBV6-5 and J is TRBJ1-4; 9 bases match TRBD1. CDR3 length: 14 residues. V shed 6 bases and J 7 bases; nucleotides not matched to a gene: 6. Germline V CDR1 and CDR2: MNHEY, SVGAGI. This CDR3 reads CASSRDRVGEKLFF. CDR3 sequence (DNA): TGTGCCAGCAGCCGGGACAGGGTGGGTGAAAAACTGTTTTTT.

This chain joins TRBV4-2 and TRBJ2-7; the match to TRBD2 covers 7 bases. CDR3 length: 17 residues. V was pared by 4 bases and J by 5 bases, with 17 bases of the junction left unmatched. CDR1 is LGHNA, CDR2 YNFKEQ, per germline. CDR3 loop: CASSPHVGREVGNEQYF. The DNA of the CDR3 is TGTGCCAGCAGCCCCCACGTGGGGAGGGAAGTGGGTAACGAGCAGTACTTC.

This chain joins TRBV19 and TRBJ1-6, with 9 positions matching TRBD1. This CDR3 has 14 residues. J gave up 10 bases and V 9 bases, and 10 bases lay outside the gene matches. Germline V gene data show CDR1 as LNHDA and CDR2 as SQIVND (reference sequence). The CDR3 here is CASSDRGVSSPLHF. CDR3 bases: TGTGCCAGCTCGGACAGGGGAGTAAGCTCACCCCTCCACTTT.

This clone was seen a handful of times. The chain employs TRBV4-1 and TRBJ1-2; 8 positions agree with TRBD1. Germline loops: CDR1 MGHRA, CDR2 YSYEKL. After removal of 2 bases from V and 8 bases from J, the junction contained 10 bases not matched to a gene. The CDR3 sequence is 15 residues long. The CDR3 region has the DNA TGCGCCAGCAGCCAACCTCGGACAGGGAGTGGCGGCTACACCTTC. It translates to CASSQPRTGSGGYTF.